These 15 T cell receptor beta chains were sequenced from one sample in a study of T cell repertoires and Cas9 in healthy adults. Libraries were prepared by immunoSEQ multiplex PCR; TCRdb keeps only in-frame clonotypes and omits some of them. The sample has some 15,000 clones, around 90% seen once. Source material: Tregs (CD4+, CD25+, CD127-, CD137-, CD154-) from PBMCs; culture status not recorded. The receptors shown here come from a human donor in good health.

The V call is TRBV25-1, the J call TRBJ2-5, with 12 bases that match TRBD2. Germline V gene data show CDR1 as MGHDK and CDR2 as SYGVNS. V lost 3 bases to trimming and J lost 5 bases; unmatched junction nucleotides: 7. This CDR3 comprises 16 residues. The DNA for the CDR3 is TGTGCCAGCAGTGATTGGCTAGCGGGGGGGAGGGAGACCCAGTACTTC. This encodes CASSDWLAGGRETQYF.

J is TRBJ1-1 and V is TRBV6-5; D is unresolved. Trimming shortened V by 2 bases and J by 1 base, and 8 bases separated the two germline ends. This CDR3 has 14 amino acids. Germline V gene lookup returns CDR1 MNHEY and CDR2 SVGAGI. This CDR3 is CASSYDIQNTEAFF. Here the CDR3 DNA reads TGTGCCAGCAGTTACGACATTCAGAACACTGAAGCTTTCTTT.

The chain employs TRBV9 and TRBJ1-4; D gene ambiguous. Germline V gene lookup returns CDR1 SGDLS and CDR2 YYNGEE. The CDR3 loop spans 13 amino acids. Trimming removed 0 bases from V and 11 bases from J, with 11 bases in between. CDR3 protein: CASSVDWRSKLFF. CDR3 in DNA: TGTGCCAGCAGCGTAGATTGGAGAAGCAAACTGTTTTTT.

V usage is TRBV7-2 and J usage is TRBJ2-7; perhaps D is TRBD1 or TRBD2 (5 bases each). CDR1 is SGHTA and CDR2 is FQGNSA in the germline V gene. V lost 5 bases, J lost 1 base, and 12 bases lay in between. This CDR3 has 14 amino acids. DNA for the CDR3: TGTGCCAGCAGCCGGGACGTTTTTTCCTACGAGCAGTACTTC. It encodes CASSRDVFSYEQYF.

The V and J genes are TRBV11-2 and TRBJ2-3; D is ambiguous. Per germline, CDR1 SGHAT and CDR2 FQNNGV. The CDR3 extends over 15 amino acids. V lost 4 bases and J lost 1, with 12 bases in between. The CDR3: CASSSPRPRTDTQYF. The CDR3 nucleotides are TGTGCCAGCAGCTCGCCACGACCCCGCACAGATACGCAGTATTTT.

The chain uses TRBV6-6 and TRBJ1-5; TRBD1 matches 10 bases. The CDR3 runs 15 residues. V lost 2 bases to trimming and J lost 6 bases; unmatched junction nucleotides: 4. Germline V gene sequence: CDR1 MNHNY, CDR2 SVGAGI (reference sequence). In nucleotides, the CDR3 is TGTGCCAGCAGTTACCTCAGACAGGGGGCTCAGCCCCAGCATTTT. This translates into CASSYLRQGAQPQHF.

The V and J genes are TRBV6-1 and TRBJ1-1; a possible D gene is TRBD1 (6 bases). V lost 5 bases and J lost 1, with 11 bases in between. The CDR3 contains 14 residues. The germline gives CDR1 MNHNS, CDR2 SASEGT. The CDR3 DNA is TGTGCCAGCAGTACAGGGTTTGGGAACACTGAAGCTTTCTTT. It codes for CASSTGFGNTEAFF.

The chain carries TRBV4-1 and TRBJ1-5; D not resolved. Germline assignment: CDR1 MGHRA and CDR2 YSYEKL. This CDR3 is 15 amino acids long. V lost 2 bases, J lost 1 base, and 9 bases lay in between. CDR3 coding DNA: TGCGCCAGCAGCCAATTTGTGCAGAGCAATCAGCCCCAGCATTTT. It is translated as CASSQFVQSNQPQHF.

The chain recombines TRBV11-2 with TRBJ1-2; no firm D call. The V gene lost 2 bases and the J gene lost 2 bases, with 6 bases spanning the gap. The germline CDR1 and CDR2 sequences are SGHAT and FQNNGV. The CDR3 has 13 residues. The CDR3 DNA follows: TGTGCCAGCAGCTTATCAGAAAACTATGGCTACACCTTC. It specifies CASSLSENYGYTF.

The genes are TRBV10-3 and TRBJ1-2; TRBD1 matches at 10 bases. Unmatched junction bases numbered 3, after V lost 2 bases and J lost 3 bases. This CDR3 contains 15 residues. Per the germline V gene, CDR1 is ENHRY and CDR2 is SYGVKD. CDR3 sequence reads: CAISEGTGAHYGYTF. Written as DNA, the CDR3 is TGTGCCATCAGTGAGGGGACAGGGGCCCACTATGGCTACACCTTC.

This clone was detected a few times. The V call is TRBV20-1, the J call TRBJ1-1, with D uncertain. V was shortened by 5 bases and J by 1 base, with 2 bases between the two germline ends. The CDR3 totals 10 residues. Germline V CDR1 and CDR2: DFQATT, SNEGSKA (reference sequence). CDR3 residues: CSAGNTEAFF. Here the CDR3 DNA reads TGCAGTGCTGGGAACACTGAAGCTTTCTTT.

By frequency in the sample, this clone is medium-sized. The CDR3 DNA is TGTGCCAGCGTGGGAACGGGGGGCCCGAACACCGGGGAGCTGTTTTTT. The encoded protein is CASVGTGGPNTGELFF. J is TRBJ2-2 and V is TRBV2, with D possibly being TRBD2 (7 bases). The CDR3 totals 16 residues. V was cut by 8 bases and J by 0 bases, with 16 bases left in between. Germline CDR1 SNHLY, CDR2 FYNNEI.

The chain joins TRBV10-3 to TRBJ2-5; D is perhaps TRBD2 (5 bases). Trimming took 8 bases from V and 3 from J, leaving 19 bases between them. The CDR3 covers 15 residues. CDR1 and CDR2 (germline): ENHRY, SYGVKD. CDR3 DNA sequence: TGTGCCATCGGAAGAAGCGGCAGCCCCGAAGAGACCCAGTACTTC. It specifies CAIGRSGSPEETQYF.

V is TRBV7-6 and J is TRBJ2-3, with 14 bases matching TRBD2. Germline V gene data show CDR1 as SGHVS and CDR2 as FNYEAQ. The CDR3 has 18 residues. V lost 3 bases, J lost 1 base, and 6 bases stayed unmatched. The CDR3: CASSFGLAGGGGTDTQYF. In DNA form, the CDR3 reads TGTGCCAGCAGCTTCGGACTAGCGGGGGGCGGGGGCACAGATACGCAGTATTTT.

V usage is TRBV30 and J usage is TRBJ1-1, with TRBD1 matching 8 bases. This CDR3 spans 14 amino acids. V dropped 2 bases and J dropped 5; count of bases not matched to a gene: 7. Germline V gene lookup returns CDR1 GTSNPN and CDR2 SVGIG (reference sequence). The CDR3 sequence is CAWSTGQGWTEAFF. CDR3 sequence (DNA): TGTGCCTGGAGTACCGGACAGGGCTGGACTGAAGCTTTCTTT.